A selection of T cell receptor beta chains follows, all from one sample in a study of blood T cell repertoires in COVID-19. Sequencing was performed with immunoSEQ multiplex PCR; in TCRdb, only in-frame clones are kept and a portion is missing. The repertoire holds about 400,000 clones, about 87% seen once, with approximately 1.9% in the top ten. The sample was PBMCs or T cells enriched from blood (not recorded which). These receptor sequences come from a man aged 40-50 years in a cohort exposed to, infected with or recovered from COVID-19 (not recorded which). Both conserved end residues are part of each CDR3. A D gene is named only where the DNA matches it firmly. Clone size appears in some rows only: once, few, many, or a class for an expanded clone.

NA,TRBV5-8,TRBJ2-2,TRBD2,TGTGCCAGCAGCTTGAGGCTAGCGGGAACCGGGGAGCTGTTTTTT,CASSLRLAGTGELFF
NA,TRBV3-1/TRBV3-2,TRBJ2-2,TRBD2,TGTGCCAGCAGCCAAGATAAAGGACTAGTCGGGGCCGGGGAGCTGTTTTTT,CASSQDKGLVGAGELFF
NA,TRBV10-3,TRBJ1-2,TRBD1,TGTGCCATCAGTGAGTTCGACAGGGGGAGGAGCGGCTACACCTTC,CAISEFDRGRSGYTF
NA,TRBV5-4,TRBJ2-7,NA,TGTGCCAGCAGCTCGGGGAACAGTTACGAGCAGTACTTC,CASSSGNSYEQYF
NA,TRBV6-5,TRBJ1-5,TRBD1,TGTGCCAGCACTGCGGGACAGGGGTATCAGCCCCAGCATTTT,CASTAGQGYQPQHF
NA,TRBV5-1,TRBJ2-1,NA,TGCGCCAGCAGCTTGGATGTAGTACCAGCGCACAATGAGCAGTTCTTC,CASSLDVVPAHNEQFF
NA,TRBV9,TRBJ2-7,NA,TGTGCCAGCAGCGTAAATAGCGGCTACGAGCAGTACTTC,CASSVNSGYEQYF
NA,TRBV18,TRBJ1-4,NA,TGTGCCAGCTCACAGATTCGGGGTTACGGTGAAAAACTGTTTTTT,CASSQIRGYGEKLFF
NA,TRBV4-1,TRBJ2-2,NA,TGCGCCAGCAGCCAAGATCTCCGACAGGGAGGATCCGGGGAGCTGTTTTTT,CASSQDLRQGGSGELFF
NA,TRBV30,TRBJ2-5,NA,TGTGCCTGGAATCTGGGGGCTCAAGAGACCCAGTACTTC,CAWNLGAQETQYF
NA,TRBV20-1,TRBJ1-4,NA,TGCAGTGCTAGAGTGACAGAAAAACTGTTTTTT,CSARVTEKLFF
NA,TRBV18,TRBJ1-4,NA,TGTGCCAGCTCACCAAACGTCCGTACTGCAACTAATGAAAAACTGTTTTTT,CASSPNVRTATNEKLFF
NA,TRBV27,TRBJ1-6,NA,TGTGCCAGCAGTTTATTTCGGGGTTTTTCCTATAATTCACCCCTCCACTTT,CASSLFRGFSYNSPLHF
NA,TRBV3-1/TRBV3-2,TRBJ1-3,TRBD1,TGTGCCAGCAGCCCCCGGACAGGCAACACCATATATTTT,CASSPRTGNTIYF
NA,TRBV19,TRBJ2-2,NA,TGTGCCAGTAGTATCGGACTCGAACGGGAGCTGTTTTTT,CASSIGLERELFF
NA,TRBV6-2/TRBV6-3,TRBJ1-5,NA,TGTGCCAGCAGTTACACCCAGGGTACGCAGCCCCAGCATTTT,CASSYTQGTQPQHF
NA,TRBV2,TRBJ1-3,NA,TGTGCCAGCAGTGAAGTCAGGGGATGGGGAAACACCATATATTTT,CASSEVRGWGNTIYF
NA,TRBV25-1,TRBJ2-6,NA,TGTGCCAGCAGTTCCCATTTCTCTGGGGCCAACGTCCTGACTTTC,CASSSHFSGANVLTF
NA,TRBV6-5,TRBJ1-2,NA,TGTGCCAGCAGTTCCCTGGGCCCTCCCGCTTATGGCTACACCTTC,CASSSLGPPAYGYTF
NA,TRBV7-2,TRBJ2-7,TRBD1,TGTGCCAGCAGCACGTACAGGGGTCCCACCTACGAGCAGTACTTC,CASSTYRGPTYEQYF
NA,TRBV3-1/TRBV3-2,TRBJ2-7,TRBD1,TGTGCCAGCAGCCGGGGACAGGGTGTCAACGAGCAGTACTTC,CASSRGQGVNEQYF
few,TRBV11-2,TRBJ2-2,TRBD1,TGTGCCAGCAGCCGTAGGGGACAGGGATCCGGGGAGCTGTTTTTT,CASSRRGQGSGELFF
NA,TRBV6-5,TRBJ2-7,NA,TGTGCCAGCAGTCCACAGGGTGGCGAGCAGTACTTC,CASSPQGGEQYF
NA,TRBV5-1,TRBJ2-7,TRBD1,TGCGCCAGCAGCTCCAATACCGGGACAGGGGGCGGCGAGCAGTACTTC,CASSSNTGTGGGEQYF
NA,TRBV18,TRBJ1-5,TRBD1,TGTGCCAGCTCACCCCTCGGGACAGGGAGTCAGCCCCAGCATTTT,CASSPLGTGSQPQHF
NA,TRBV9,TRBJ1-1,TRBD1,TGTGCCAGCAGCGTTCAGGGACAGCTAAACACTGAAGCTTTCTTT,CASSVQGQLNTEAFF
NA,TRBV10-1,TRBJ1-4,TRBD1,TGCGCCAGCAGTGGGGAGACAGGGTTCAATGAAAAACTGTTTTTT,CASSGETGFNEKLFF
once,TRBV5-1,TRBJ1-2,TRBD1,TGCGCCAGCAGCTTGGCCGTAGACAGGGGGCATGGCTACACCTTC,CASSLAVDRGHGYTF
NA,TRBV9,TRBJ2-1,NA,TGTGCCAGCAGCGTACCAGAGACTCACTCCTACAATGAGCAGTTCTTC,CASSVPETHSYNEQFF
NA,TRBV7-9,TRBJ1-4,NA,TGTGCCAGCAGCCATCCGGGTCTGAATGAAAAACTGTTTTTT,CASSHPGLNEKLFF
NA,TRBV9,TRBJ1-2,TRBD1,TGTGCCAGCAGCGACCGGGACAGGGGAAACTATGGCTACACCTTC,CASSDRDRGNYGYTF
NA,TRBV5-1,TRBJ2-1,TRBD1,TGCGCCAGCAGCCCACAGGGGTTTGGGAATGAGCAGTTCTTC,CASSPQGFGNEQFF
NA,TRBV2,TRBJ2-1,TRBD2,TGTGCCAGCAGTGAACGGGGACTAGCGGGACCGAGCCCCAATGAGCAGTTCTTC,CASSERGLAGPSPNEQFF
once,TRBV10-1,TRBJ2-3,NA,TGCGCCAGCACCTTAGACACGCAGGGTACGCAGTATTTT,CASTLDTQGTQYF
NA,TRBV11-2,TRBJ2-7,NA,TGTGCCAGCAGCTTCGGGGGACAGCCTTACGAGCAGTACTTC,CASSFGGQPYEQYF
NA,TRBV5-6,TRBJ2-7,NA,TGTGCCAGCACCCGAAACAGGGTACGCTCCTACGAGCAGTACTTC,CASTRNRVRSYEQYF
NA,TRBV2,TRBJ2-3,TRBD1,TGTGCCAGCAATCGGCAGGGGGCAGATACGCAGTATTTT,CASNRQGADTQYF
once,TRBV28,TRBJ2-7,TRBD2,TGTGCCAGCAGTCCGCGGGGGGGCAGGGAAGCCTACGAGCAGTACTTC,CASSPRGGREAYEQYF
NA,TRBV2,TRBJ2-7,NA,TGTGCCAGCAACCGACGGAGTGGCCCCTACGAGCAGTACTTC,CASNRRSGPYEQYF
NA,TRBV2,TRBJ2-3,NA,TGTGCCAGCAGGAGGACTCTAATGCGGCCTAGCACAGATACGCAGTATTTT,CASRRTLMRPSTDTQYF
NA,TRBV5-5,TRBJ2-5,TRBD1,TGTGCCAGCAGCCTCTCCGGGACAGGGAGCGAGACCCAGTACTTC,CASSLSGTGSETQYF
once,TRBV5-4,TRBJ2-1,TRBD2,TGTGCCACCTCCACTTCTAGCGGGAGAAGTAGTGAGCAGTTCTTC,CATSTSSGRSSEQFF
NA,TRBV11-3,TRBJ2-2,NA,TGTGCCAGCAGCTTAAGCCAGGGGAACACCGGGGAGCTGTTTTTT,CASSLSQGNTGELFF
NA,TRBV6-6,TRBJ1-1,TRBD1,TGTGCCAGCAGTCCCCCCTCCGCAGGGGGTTTGCTCACTGAAGCTTTCTTT,CASSPPSAGGLLTEAFF
NA,TRBV24-1,TRBJ2-3,TRBD1,TGTGCCACCAGTGGGACAGGGGGCACCACAGATACGCAGTATTTT,CATSGTGGTTDTQYF
few,TRBV28,TRBJ2-7,NA,TGTGCCAGCAGTCAGACGGACAGCTACGAGCAGTACTTC,CASSQTDSYEQYF
once,TRBV4-2,TRBJ2-5,TRBD1,TGTGCCAGCAGCCAAGTAAGGAGGACAGGGGGCGGAGAGACCCAGTACTTC,CASSQVRRTGGGETQYF